This TCR beta chain was sequenced in a study of OX40 agonist ivuxolimab in advanced cancers. In the study overall: In three patients, partial responses were observed, one with hepatocellular carcinoma and two with cutaneous melanoma.

Autoimmune disease history or systemic immunosuppression meant exclusion. This table comes from immunoSEQ multiplex PCR, and its TCRdb copy is limited to in-frame clones, with some not included. Of over 100,000 clones in the sample, about 93% were seen once. Germline CDR1 and CDR2: SGHTA and FQGNSA. The CDR3 is 15 residues long. V trimming: 1 base; J trimming: 4 bases; junction bases outside the gene matches: 5. This chain uses TRBV7-2 with TRBJ1-1, with 8 positions matching TRBD1. This specimen consisted of CD4+ or CD8+ T cells sorted from blood, obtained in a trial of the OX40 agonist ivuxolimab. This TCR was sampled from an adult with an advanced solid tumor such as melanoma, head and neck, liver or kidney cancer. The CDR3 protein is CASSLESTGGTEAFF. DNA for the CDR3: TGTGCCAGCAGCTTAGAATCCACAGGGGGCACTGAAGCTTTCTTT.